This entry is about one T cell receptor beta chain. Method: immunoSEQ multiplex PCR; TCRdb's copy keeps in-frame clones and lacks some. In the table there are 100,000 to 150,000 clones, roughly nine tenths of which are singletons. Germline V gives CDR1 LGHNA, CDR2 YSLEER. The CDR3 extends over 13 amino acids. Trimming removed 8 bases from V and 9 bases from J, with 19 bases in between. The data are from a study of control samples from healthy donors and cancer patients. What was sequenced was blood. The chain has TRBV4-3 and TRBJ1-1, with D perhaps matching TRBD1 (6 bases). The TCR sequence derives from a young man in good health. The CDR3 sequence is CASVDLETGQAFF. The CDR3 DNA reads as TGCGCCAGCGTTGATCTAGAGACAGGCCAAGCTTTCTTT.